This TCR beta chain was obtained from a study of tumor-infiltrating lymphocytes in primary liver carcinoma. This CDR3 region has 16 residues. cDNA specific to TCR beta was made from about 0.45 ug of total RNA, with a constant-region primer employed for priming. What produced the TCR beta libraries was three nested multiplex PCR rounds using slightly modified ARM-PCR. Forward primers for TRBV1-TRBV30 and a C-beta reverse primer served the first two PCR rounds, at about 11 cycles each. In TCRdb, the multiplex PCR reads were re-called with MiXCR into one record per CDR3 protein. The table includes some 320,000 distinct CDR3 sequences, 55% to 65% detected once. The authors took blood RNA from unsorted whole blood and also extracted germline DNA. In advance of surgery, roughly 4.4 milliliters of peripheral blood were collected. Details on this clonotype: The junction does not match germline at one end; this may be a read error.

The V call is TRBV12-3 or TRBV12-4, the J call TRBJ1-6; no clear D gene. Sample: peripheral blood. The receptor comes from a man aged 35-49 years with primary liver carcinoma and hepatitis B virus infection. In DNA form, the CDR3 reads TGTGCCAGTAGTTCGACTGACGCCCTGGGCGTTTCACCCCTCCACTTT. It encodes CASSSTDALGVSPLHF.